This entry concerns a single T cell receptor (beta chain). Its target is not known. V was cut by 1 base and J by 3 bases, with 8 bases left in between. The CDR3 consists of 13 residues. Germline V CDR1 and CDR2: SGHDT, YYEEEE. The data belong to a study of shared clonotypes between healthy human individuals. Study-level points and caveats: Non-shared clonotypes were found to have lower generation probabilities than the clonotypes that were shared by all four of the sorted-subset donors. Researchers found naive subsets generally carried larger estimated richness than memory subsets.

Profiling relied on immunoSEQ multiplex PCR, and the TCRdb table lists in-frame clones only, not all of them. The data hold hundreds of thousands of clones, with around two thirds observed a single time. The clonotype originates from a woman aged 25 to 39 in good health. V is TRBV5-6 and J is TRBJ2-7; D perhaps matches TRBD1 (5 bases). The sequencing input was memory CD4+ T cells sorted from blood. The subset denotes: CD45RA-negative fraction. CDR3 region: CASSLFRDYEQYF. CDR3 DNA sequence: TGTGCCAGCAGCTTGTTCAGGGACTACGAGCAGTACTTC.